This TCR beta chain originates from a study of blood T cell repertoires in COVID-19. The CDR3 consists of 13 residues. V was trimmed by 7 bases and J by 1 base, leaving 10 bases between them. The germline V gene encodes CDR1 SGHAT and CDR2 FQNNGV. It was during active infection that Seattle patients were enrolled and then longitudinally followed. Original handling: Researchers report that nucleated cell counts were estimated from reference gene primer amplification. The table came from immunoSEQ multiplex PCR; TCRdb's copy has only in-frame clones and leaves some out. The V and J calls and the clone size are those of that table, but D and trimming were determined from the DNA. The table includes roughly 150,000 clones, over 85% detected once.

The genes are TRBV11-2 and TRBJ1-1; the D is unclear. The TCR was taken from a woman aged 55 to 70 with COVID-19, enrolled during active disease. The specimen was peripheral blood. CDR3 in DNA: TGTGCCAGCACGTCACTGAGGAACACTGAAGCTTTCTTT. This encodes CASTSLRNTEAFF.